This TCR beta chain was recorded in a study of post-analysis software for immune sequencing data. General study findings and limits: With TRBV5-6, TRBV5-1 and TRBV20-1 included, 4 to 6 TRBV segments were more frequent in patients than in controls. Under the F measure, samples that were prepared in one batch clustered strongly together.

Points on this clonotype: No antigen is known for it.

The CDR3 extends over 15 amino acids. V lost 1 base, J lost 1 base, and 11 bases lay in between. Germline loops: CDR1 MNHNS, CDR2 SASEGT. TCR beta cDNA libraries had unique molecular identifiers. In TCRdb, the PCR reads were re-called with MiXCR into one record per CDR3 protein. The table shows 750,000 to 950,000 distinct CDR3 sequences, with roughly 58% occurring only once. The sequenced material came from blood. The receptor was isolated from a girl aged 5 to 17 with multiple sclerosis. This chain uses TRBV6-1 with TRBJ2-7, with D uncertain. CDR3 sequence: CASSEGNWVSYEQYF. The CDR3 region has the DNA TGTGCCAGCAGTGAAGGGAATTGGGTTTCCTACGAGCAGTACTTC.